One and the same sample provided the 6 T cell receptor beta chains below, sequenced in a study of response to subunit inactivated influenza vaccine. MiXCR, applied by TCRdb to the RT-PCR reads, yields one record per CDR3 protein. The sample records under 800,000 distinct CDR3 sequences, around 13% being singletons. The material was PBMCs from blood, obtained less than 15 days before vaccination. All receptors come from a man in his forties or fifties who received an inactivated influenza vaccine.

The rearrangement links TRBV10-3 to TRBJ2-1, with 9 bases fitting TRBD2. The CDR3 spans 15 residues. Germline V gene data show CDR1 as ENHRY and CDR2 as SYGVKD. Trimming took 6 bases from V and 7 from J; bases not matched to a gene: 10. Here the CDR3 reads CAIRVVVAGVNEQFF. CDR3 nucleotides: TGTGCCATCAGGGTCGTTGTAGCGGGAGTTAATGAGCAGTTCTTC.

This clonotype was observed at least ten times. This chain uses TRBV5-1 with TRBJ2-4, with 9 bases fitting TRBD1. The germline CDR1 and CDR2 sequences are SGHRS and YFSETQ. The CDR3 covers 13 residues. Losses at the gene ends were 2 bases for V and 11 bases for J; bases not matched to a gene: 5. In DNA form, the CDR3 reads TGCGCCAGCAGCTTACGGGGACAGGGCCTTCAGTACTTC. Translated: CASSLRGQGLQYF.

The genes are TRBV6-2 or TRBV6-3 and TRBJ2-1; 7 nucleotides match TRBD1. CDR3 size: 12 residues. Losses at the gene ends were 6 bases for V and 14 bases for J; bases not matched to a gene: 10. Germline-derived CDR1 and CDR2 are MNHEY and SVGEGT. The CDR3 loop is CASSRTGTAKFF. CDR3 DNA sequence: TGTGCCAGCAGCCGCACCGGGACAGCCAAGTTCTTC.

This clonotype was seen ten or more times. The V gene is TRBV20-1, the J gene TRBJ1-2; no firm D call. The CDR3 has 12 amino acids. Germline V CDR1 and CDR2: DFQATT, SNEGSKA (reference sequence). V shed 3 bases and J shed 5 bases, with 10 bases lying between them. CDR3 loop: CSASSEGYGYTF. The CDR3, as DNA: TGCAGTGCTAGTTCTGAGGGATATGGCTACACCTTC.

This clonotype occurred a few times. The chain links TRBV12-3 or TRBV12-4 to TRBJ1-6, with D perhaps matching TRBD1 (6 bases). The CDR3 covers 13 residues. V was trimmed by 3 bases and J by 8 bases, leaving 8 bases between them. The CDR3 protein is CASSLGTHSPLHF. As DNA, the CDR3 is TGTGCCAGCAGTTTGGGGACACATTCACCCCTCCACTTT.

The sample holds a few counts of this clonotype. The gene calls are TRBV25-1 and TRBJ1-2; 10 bases match TRBD1. Germline V CDR1 and CDR2: MGHDK, SYGVNS. Trimming removed 3 bases from V and 8 bases from J; junction bases left unmatched: 9. This CDR3 has 15 amino acids. In nucleotides, the CDR3 is TGTGCCAGCAGTGACCAAGACAGGGGGCCACGGGGCTACACCTTC. Its translation is CASSDQDRGPRGYTF.